What follows are 8 T cell receptor beta chains derived from one specimen sequenced in a study of T-cell memory formation after mild COVID-19. Each CDR3 protein gets one entry after TCRdb re-called the 5' RACE reads with MiXCR. The data hold about 310,000 distinct CDR3 sequences, with approximately 20% observed a single time. Specimen: PBMCs or a T cell subset sorted from them (not recorded which). The receptors here all came from a man between 18 and 29 years old who had mild COVID-19 (a few samples of this study predate the infection). Cell type and time point are not known.

This rearrangement joins TRBV30 to TRBJ1-2, with D possibly TRBD1 on 6 matching bases. Germline V gene lookup returns CDR1 GTSNPN and CDR2 SVGIG (reference sequence). This CDR3 is 13 amino acids long. Trimming removed 4 bases at V and 5 bases at J, with 14 bases between. The CDR3 DNA reads as TGTGCCTGGACCCAGACAGGCCCTTATGGCTACACCTTC. Translated, it gives CAWTQTGPYGYTF.

This clonotype was detected ten times or more. The CDR3 nucleotides are TGTGCCAGCAGCTACCCAGATACGCAGTATTTT. It codes for CASSYPDTQYF. The chain couples TRBV6-2 or TRBV6-3 to TRBJ2-3; no clear D gene. With 6 bases removed from V and 4 bases from J, the gap between germline ends came to 5 bases. CDR1 is MNHEY, CDR2 SVGEGT, per germline. This CDR3 region has 11 residues.

This clonotype occurred many times. The chain couples TRBV5-6 to TRBJ2-4; TRBD2 might be the D (7 bases). The CDR3 extends over 14 amino acids. The germline V gene encodes CDR1 SGHDT and CDR2 YYEEEE. V was trimmed by 2 bases and J by 7 bases, leaving 13 bases between them. The CDR3 DNA reads TGTGCCAGCAGCTTAGGGGGGGCACGGAACATTCAGTACTTC. Amino acids: CASSLGGARNIQYF.

The chain joins TRBV5-1 to TRBJ2-3, with 11 nucleotides matching TRBD2. This CDR3 is built from 16 residues. With V trimmed by 2 bases and J by 3 bases, 5 bases remained unmatched. Germline lookup yields CDR1 SGHRS and CDR2 YFSETQ. This CDR3 reads CASSLFGTSGTDTQYF. CDR3 coding DNA: TGCGCCAGCAGCTTATTTGGGACTAGCGGAACAGATACGCAGTATTTT.

This clonotype was observed a few times. The genes are TRBV4-2 and TRBJ2-5, with 8 bases fitting TRBD1. This CDR3 has 13 residues. CDR1 and CDR2 from the germline V gene are LGHNA and YNFKEQ. Unmatched junction bases numbered 6, after V lost 8 bases and J lost 4 bases. The CDR3 spells CASGDRFGETQYF. In DNA form, the CDR3 reads TGTGCCAGCGGGGACAGGTTTGGAGAGACCCAGTACTTC.

The chain has TRBV7-8 and TRBJ2-2; D is uncertain. The CDR3 length is 16 residues. V gave up 1 base and J gave up 1 base, with 10 bases separating them. Germline-derived CDR1 and CDR2 are SGHVS and FQNEAQ. The CDR3, as DNA: TGTGCCAGCAGCTTAGGGAGTTCTGTGAACACCGGGGAGCTGTTTTTT. Amino acids: CASSLGSSVNTGELFF.

V is TRBV20-1 and J is TRBJ2-3, with 12 positions matching TRBD2. The CDR3 is made up of 15 amino acids. Per germline, CDR1 DFQATT and CDR2 SNEGSKA (reference sequence). V lost 6 bases, J lost 0 bases, and 4 bases stayed unmatched. The CDR3 spells CSATLAGGSTDTQYF. CDR3 nucleotides: TGCAGTGCCACTCTAGCGGGGGGGAGCACAGATACGCAGTATTTT.

J is TRBJ1-1 and V is TRBV2; 7 bases map to TRBD1. The germline V gene has CDR1 SNHLY and CDR2 FYNNEI. V was clipped by 1 base and J by 1 base; unmatched bases: 6. The CDR3 length is 16 residues. This CDR3 is CASSEGTGLKNTEAFF. The CDR3 coding sequence is TGTGCCAGCAGTGAAGGGACAGGCCTTAAGAACACTGAAGCTTTCTTT.